The 32 T cell receptor beta chains below all came from one sample that was sequenced in a study of T cell changes during pregnancy in multiple sclerosis. Assay: immunoSEQ multiplex PCR; the TCRdb copy retains only in-frame clones and omits some. This table has some 57,000 clones, 75% to 90% appearing once. The specimen comprised peripheral blood, sampled in the first trimester of pregnancy. All receptors come from a female donor in good health, enrolled as a control in a pregnancy study.

The chain has TRBV18 and TRBJ1-2, with no clear D. Trimming stripped 0 bases from V and 8 bases from J, with 10 bases between. Germline CDR1 reads KGHSH; CDR2 reads LQKENI. The CDR3 spans 13 residues. The CDR3 nucleotides are TGTGCCAGCTCACCACCCGGGGAGGAAGGCTACACCTTC. Translation: CASSPPGEEGYTF.

This chain joins TRBV4-2 and TRBJ1-2; D possibly corresponds to TRBD1 (6 bases). Between the trimmed V and J ends, which lost 0 bases and 12 bases, there was a span of 11 bases. The V gene's germline CDR1 is LGHNA and CDR2 YNFKEQ. There are 12 residues in the CDR3. CDR3 in amino acids: CASSQDPGVHTF. CDR3 bases: TGTGCCAGCAGCCAAGATCCAGGGGTCCACACCTTC.

The chain is built from TRBV19 and TRBJ2-7; a possible D gene is TRBD1 (6 bases). Looked up from germline, CDR1 is LNHDA and CDR2 is SQIVND (reference sequence). This CDR3 region has 15 residues. Trimming shortened V by 4 bases and J by 4 bases, and 17 bases separated the two germline ends. The CDR3: CASSTRTVASYEQYF. CDR3 coding DNA: TGTGCCAGTAGTACTCGGACAGTTGCCTCTTACGAGCAGTACTTC.

This rearrangement joins TRBV5-1 to TRBJ1-4, with a tentative D call TRBD1 (5 bases). The V end lost 4 bases, the J end lost 6 bases, and 16 bases lay between the germline ends. Germline V CDR1 and CDR2: SGHRS, YFSETQ. This CDR3 comprises 15 residues. The CDR3: CASSVNRRVDEKLFF. The CDR3 DNA reads TGCGCCAGCAGCGTGAACAGGAGGGTTGATGAAAAACTGTTTTTT. Full variable domain (rest looked up from reference TRBV5-1 and TRBJ1-4): KAGVTQTPRYLIKTRGQQVTLSCSPISGHRSVSWYQQTPGQGLQFLFEYFSETQRNKGNFPGRFSGRQFSNSRSEMNVSTLELGDSALYLCASSVNRRVDEKLFFGSGTQLSVL.

The chain combines TRBV9 with TRBJ1-2, with 8 bases fitting TRBD1. The trim removed 1 base at V and 0 bases at J, leaving 5 bases unmatched. The germline CDR1 and CDR2 sequences are SGDLS and YYNGEE. CDR3 length: 16 residues. CDR3 amino acids: CASSVTLTGANYGYTF. The CDR3 DNA reads as TGTGCCAGCAGCGTAACCCTGACAGGGGCTAACTATGGCTACACCTTC.

The J gene is TRBJ1-1, the V gene TRBV27; TRBD1 might be the D (6 bases). The germline V gene has CDR1 MNHEY and CDR2 SMNVEV (reference sequence). V lost 0 bases and J lost 0, with 8 bases in between. CDR3 length: 15 residues. CDR3 region: CASSLSGDMNTEAFF. DNA for the CDR3: TGTGCCAGCAGTTTATCTGGGGACATGAACACTGAAGCTTTCTTT.

The chain is built from TRBV11-1 and TRBJ2-3; D is perhaps TRBD1 (6 bases). The CDR3 is made up of 12 amino acids. Trimming removed 4 bases at V and 5 bases at J, with 7 bases between. CDR1 is SGHAT, CDR2 FQDESV, per germline (reference sequence). CDR3 sequence: CASSSTGDTQYF. For the CDR3, the DNA is TGTGCCAGCAGCTCGACAGGAGATACGCAGTATTTT.

In this sample, this clone turned up a few times. This rearrangement joins TRBV27 to TRBJ1-1; 7 positions agree with TRBD1. Germline-derived CDR1 and CDR2 are MNHEY and SMNVEV (reference sequence). The CDR3 contains 14 residues. J was trimmed by 1 base and V by 5 bases; bases with no gene match: 4. CDR3 sequence: CASSHRGTNTEAFF. The CDR3 DNA follows: TGTGCCAGCAGTCACAGGGGAACGAACACTGAAGCTTTCTTT.

V usage is TRBV6-1 and J usage is TRBJ2-1; TRBD2 aligns across 13 bases. V gave up 4 bases and J gave up 8 bases; unmatched junction bases: 11. Germline V gene lookup returns CDR1 MNHNS and CDR2 SASEGT. This CDR3 has 17 residues. Here the CDR3 DNA reads TGTGCCAGCAGTGGACTAGCGGGGGGTCAAGACGGCCATGAGCAGTTCTTC. Translation: CASSGLAGGQDGHEQFF.

This sequence joins TRBV11-2 and TRBJ1-3; the match to TRBD1 covers 7 bases. Germline loops: CDR1 SGHAT, CDR2 FQNNGV. This CDR3 spans 15 amino acids. V shed 1 base, J shed 2 bases, and the junction held 2 bases outside the gene matches. The CDR3 protein is CASSLGGQAGNTIYF. The CDR3 nucleotides are TGTGCCAGCAGCTTAGGCGGACAGGCTGGAAACACCATATATTTT.

The table lists this clone with a count of one. The chain uses TRBV7-2 and TRBJ1-2; tentative D call: TRBD1 (5 bases). The CDR3 extends over 15 amino acids. The ends were cut back, 0 bases at V and 8 bases at J, with 16 bases in the middle. In germline, CDR1 is SGHTA, CDR2 FQGNSA. The CDR3 region is CASSLAAGQEGGYTF. DNA for the CDR3: TGTGCCAGCAGCTTAGCGGCAGGGCAAGAAGGAGGCTACACCTTC.

The count of this clone is one. The V gene is TRBV6-1, the J gene TRBJ1-1, with 8 bases identical to TRBD1. The CDR3 length is 13 residues. Losses at the gene ends were 8 bases for V and 1 base for J; bases not matched to a gene: 3. From germline, CDR1 is MNHNS and CDR2 SASEGT. The DNA of the CDR3 is TGTGCCAGCGAAGACAGGGGGAACACTGAAGCTTTCTTT. Its protein is CASEDRGNTEAFF.

V gene TRBV11-2 combines with J gene TRBJ1-6; D call uncertain. V lost 3 bases, J lost 7 bases, and 10 bases lay in between. CDR3 length: 14 residues. CDR1 SGHAT and CDR2 FQNNGV come from the germline V gene. This chain's CDR3 is CASSFKGGNSPLHF. As DNA, the CDR3 is TGTGCCAGCAGCTTCAAGGGAGGGAATTCACCCCTCCACTTT.

The rearrangement joins TRBV19 to TRBJ1-1; 7 bases map to TRBD1. There are 16 residues in the CDR3. The germline V gene has CDR1 LNHDA and CDR2 SQIVND (reference sequence). Trimming cost V 1 base and J 4 bases; bases outside gene matches: 9. The chain's CDR3 is CASSIVLGQAITEAFF. The CDR3 DNA reads TGTGCCAGTAGTATAGTTCTAGGACAGGCGATCACTGAAGCTTTCTTT.

The genes are TRBV2 and TRBJ2-7; 12 bases fit TRBD2. The junction had 5 bases not matched to a gene; V was cut back by 6 bases and J by 2 bases. The germline CDR1 and CDR2 sequences are SNHLY and FYNNEI. The CDR3 extends over 15 amino acids. The CDR3 region is CASRRWTSGAYEQYF. The DNA for the CDR3 is TGTGCCAGCAGGAGATGGACTAGCGGGGCCTACGAGCAGTACTTC.

The chain employs TRBV7-8 and TRBJ1-6; the D is unclear. The CDR3 spans 15 residues. The V end was cut by 3 bases, the J end by 10 bases, with 16 bases between. Looked up from germline, CDR1 is SGHVS and CDR2 is FQNEAQ. CDR3 amino acids: CASSFLSEGRSPLHF. CDR3 coding DNA: TGTGCCAGCAGCTTCCTGTCAGAGGGCAGGTCACCCCTCCACTTT.

The V call is TRBV5-1, the J call TRBJ2-4, with 8 nucleotides matching TRBD2. Germline assignment: CDR1 SGHRS and CDR2 YFSETQ. The CDR3 is made up of 17 amino acids. Trimming cost V 0 bases and J 9 bases; bases outside gene matches: 14. CDR3 sequence reads: CASSLETGGSLGGIQYF. The CDR3 region has the DNA TGCGCCAGCAGCTTGGAGACGGGAGGGAGCCTCGGTGGCATTCAGTACTTC.

This chain links TRBV15 with TRBJ1-3, with a possible D match to TRBD1 (5 bases). With 0 bases removed from V and 1 base from J, the gap between germline ends came to 13 bases. Germline V CDR1 and CDR2: LNHNV, YYDKDF (reference sequence). The CDR3 sequence is 17 residues long. The CDR3 protein is CATSRDNQGLSGNTIYF. In nucleotides, the CDR3 is TGTGCCACCAGCAGAGATAACCAGGGCCTGTCTGGAAACACCATATATTTT.

As concerns this clone: A junction end diverges from the germline sequence, so it may reflect a read error. V gene TRBV29-1 combines with J gene TRBJ2-1; 9 bases agree with TRBD2. CDR1 is SQVTM and CDR2 is ANQGSEA in the germline V gene. This CDR3 is 14 amino acids long. CDR3 region: CSVERGGSHNEQFF. The CDR3 DNA sequence: TGCAGCGTTGAGCGGGGGGGCTCCCACAATGAGCAGTTCTTC.

Written as DNA, the CDR3 is TGTGCCAGCAGCTGGGGGGGGGCGGTTAATGAGCAGTTCTTC. Residues: CASSWGGAVNEQFF. The chain recombines TRBV5-4 with TRBJ2-1, with D perhaps TRBD2 (7 bases). Trimming took 3 bases from V and 7 from J, leaving 14 bases between them. Germline V gene sequence: CDR1 SGHNT, CDR2 YYREEE (reference sequence). The CDR3 loop spans 14 amino acids.

The J gene is TRBJ1-2, the V gene TRBV6-5, with D unresolved. CDR3 size: 11 residues. V dropped 5 bases and J dropped 8 bases, with 9 bases sitting between them. Looked up from germline, CDR1 is MNHEY and CDR2 is SVGAGI. The CDR3 sequence: CASSRGSGYTF. The CDR3 DNA reads as TGTGCCAGCAGTCGGGGTTCGGGCTACACCTTC.

The V and J genes are TRBV4-2 and TRBJ2-1, with 10 bases aligning to TRBD2. The J segment lost 4 bases and the V segment lost 0 bases, leaving 3 bases of the junction unmatched. This CDR3 is built from 16 residues. Germline V gene lookup returns CDR1 LGHNA and CDR2 YNFKEQ. The CDR3 reads CASSQELAGVYNEQFF. For the CDR3, the DNA is TGTGCCAGCAGCCAAGAGCTAGCGGGGGTTTACAATGAGCAGTTCTTC.

This chain connects TRBV5-4 to TRBJ1-2; D is unclear. CDR1 and CDR2 from the germline V gene are SGHNT and YYREEE (reference sequence). The CDR3 is 15 residues long. The ends were cut back, 3 bases at V and 7 bases at J, with 19 bases in the middle. CDR3 loop: CASSYLGGRYGGYTF. In DNA form, the CDR3 reads TGTGCCAGCAGCTACCTCGGAGGGCGGTACGGTGGCTACACCTTC. The full variable domain, in which reference TRBV5-4 and TRBJ1-2 provide the parts outside the CDR3, is ETGVTQSPTHLIKTRGQQVTLRCSSQSGHNTVSWYQQALGQGPQFIFQYYREEENGRGNFPPRFSGLQFPNYSSELNVNALELDDSALYLCASSYLGGRYGGYTFGSGTRLTVV.

This chain uses TRBV6-6 with TRBJ2-5; 7 bases map to TRBD2. V trimming: 4 bases; J trimming: 4 bases; junction bases outside the gene matches: 12. CDR1 is MNHNY and CDR2 is SVGAGI in the germline V gene (reference sequence). The CDR3 totals 16 residues. CDR3 nucleotides: TGTGCCAGCAGTTCCTCCTTGGACGGGGAGGGAGAGACCCAGTACTTC. Protein: CASSSSLDGEGETQYF.

The V call is TRBV4-2, the J call TRBJ1-4, with 8 nucleotides matching TRBD1. Looked up from germline, CDR1 is LGHNA and CDR2 is YNFKEQ. The CDR3 totals 17 residues. V lost 2 bases and J lost 2; bases outside the gene matches: 7. DNA for the CDR3: TGTGCCAGCAGCCAAACCCCTCGGACAGGGACTAATGAAAAACTGTTTTTT. It yields the protein CASSQTPRTGTNEKLFF.

The chain has TRBV7-2 and TRBJ1-2; 7 bases map to TRBD1. The germline V gene has CDR1 SGHTA and CDR2 FQGNSA. CDR3 length equals 15 residues. V shed 5 bases, J shed 4 bases, and the junction held 10 bases outside the gene matches. As DNA, the CDR3 is TGTGCCAGCAGCCCGCAGGGACAGCCCACCTATGGCTACACCTTC. This gives the protein CASSPQGQPTYGYTF.

J is TRBJ1-4 and V is TRBV21-1; the table's D call, TRBD1, has no DNA check behind it. TRBV21-1 is labeled a pseudogene. This CDR3 has 13 amino acids. The CDR3 DNA reads as TGTGCCAGCGGGGGACAGGGCGGTGAAAAACTGTTTTTT. Translating gives CASGGQGGEKLFF.

This rearrangement joins TRBV4-1 to TRBJ2-7, with D perhaps TRBD1 (7 bases). V gave up 1 base and J gave up 2 bases, with 12 bases separating them. Germline V lookup: CDR1 MGHRA, CDR2 YSYEKL. The CDR3 is made up of 15 amino acids. The CDR3 bases are TGCGCCAGCAGCCAAGGGCAGGGGGAGGCCTACGAGCAGTACTTC. This gives the protein CASSQGQGEAYEQYF.

The CDR3 DNA sequence: TGCGCCAGCAGCTTGTCAGGGGACTACGAGCAGTACTTC. Protein: CASSLSGDYEQYF. The V gene is TRBV5-1, the J gene TRBJ2-7; possible D gene TRBD1, 6 bases. This CDR3 region has 13 residues. V was clipped by 1 base and J by 3 bases, with 8 bases between them. Looked up from germline, CDR1 is SGHRS and CDR2 is YFSETQ.

This chain uses TRBV18 with TRBJ2-3; perhaps TRBD1 as D (5 bases). Trimming took off 3 bases at V and 1 base at J, with 14 bases between the two ends. Germline V gives CDR1 KGHSH, CDR2 LQKENI. The CDR3 length is 16 residues. CDR3: CASSPPVGAGTDTQYF. As DNA, the CDR3 is TGTGCCAGCTCACCCCCGGTAGGGGCGGGCACAGATACGCAGTATTTT.

This sequence joins TRBV5-6 and TRBJ2-2, with D perhaps matching TRBD1 (5 bases). CDR1 is SGHDT, CDR2 YYEEEE, per germline. This CDR3 contains 16 residues. V lost 0 bases to trimming and J lost 5 bases, with 14 bases between them. The CDR3 coding sequence is TGTGCCAGCAGCTTGGTCACAGGACCTGGGACCGGGGAGCTGTTTTTT. Translated: CASSLVTGPGTGELFF.

This chain links TRBV6-5 with TRBJ1-5; D gene uncertain. Germline V CDR1 and CDR2: MNHEY, SVGAGI. The germline V and J ends were trimmed by 0 bases and 4 bases, with 10 bases remaining between them. The CDR3 sequence is 15 residues long. CDR3 protein: CASSYSFSGNQPQHF. As DNA, the CDR3 is TGTGCCAGCAGTTACTCGTTTTCCGGGAATCAGCCCCAGCATTTT.